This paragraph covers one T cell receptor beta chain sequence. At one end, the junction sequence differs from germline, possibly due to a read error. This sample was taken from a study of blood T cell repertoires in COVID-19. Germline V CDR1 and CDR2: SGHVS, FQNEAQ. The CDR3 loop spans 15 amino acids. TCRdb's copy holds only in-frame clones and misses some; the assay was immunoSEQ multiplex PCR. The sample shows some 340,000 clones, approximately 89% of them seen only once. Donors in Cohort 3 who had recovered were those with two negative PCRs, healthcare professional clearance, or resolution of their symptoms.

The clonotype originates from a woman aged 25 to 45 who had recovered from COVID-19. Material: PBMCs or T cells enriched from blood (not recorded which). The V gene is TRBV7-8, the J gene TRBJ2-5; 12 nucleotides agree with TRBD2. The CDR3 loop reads CASSPLAGGGESQYF. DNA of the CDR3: TGTGCCAGCAGCCCCCTAGCGGGGGGGGGAGAGAGCCAGTACTTC.